This TCR beta chain stems from a study of T cells after yellow fever vaccination. General study findings and limits: A large majority of primary-vaccination clones showed up again after the booster (approximately 95% CD4, roughly 91% CD8).

In its sample, this clonotype was seen many times. CDR3 size: 13 residues. Between the trimmed V and J ends, which lost 7 bases and 4 bases, there was a span of 12 bases. Germline lookup yields CDR1 SGHTA and CDR2 FQGNSA. TCRdb recomputed calls from the 5' RACE reads with MiXCR, one row per CDR3 protein. The table lists 50,000 to 75,000 distinct CDR3 sequences, 4.5% to 6% of them singletons. The chain uses TRBV7-2 and TRBJ2-3; D is ambiguous. The origin of this receptor is a man younger than 35 who received the YFV17D yellow fever vaccine. The specimen comprised PBMCs, either bulk or a sorted T-cell subset (CD4+, CD8+, memory, or dextramer-sorted; not recorded which), sampled on the day of the yellow fever booster vaccination. Here the CDR3 DNA reads TGTGCCAGCACCTCCCTAGACGCAGATACGCAGTATTTT. Its translation: CASTSLDADTQYF.